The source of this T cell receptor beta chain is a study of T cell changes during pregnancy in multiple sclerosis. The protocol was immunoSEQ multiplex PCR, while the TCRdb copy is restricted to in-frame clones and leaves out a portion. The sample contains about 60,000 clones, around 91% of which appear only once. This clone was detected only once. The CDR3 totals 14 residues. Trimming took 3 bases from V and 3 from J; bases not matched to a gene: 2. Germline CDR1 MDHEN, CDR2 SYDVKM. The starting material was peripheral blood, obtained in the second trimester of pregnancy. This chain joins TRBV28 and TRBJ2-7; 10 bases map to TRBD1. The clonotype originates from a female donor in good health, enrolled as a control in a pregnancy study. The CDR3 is CASSLDRGGYEQYF. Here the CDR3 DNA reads TGTGCCAGCAGTTTGGACAGGGGGGGCTACGAGCAGTACTTC.